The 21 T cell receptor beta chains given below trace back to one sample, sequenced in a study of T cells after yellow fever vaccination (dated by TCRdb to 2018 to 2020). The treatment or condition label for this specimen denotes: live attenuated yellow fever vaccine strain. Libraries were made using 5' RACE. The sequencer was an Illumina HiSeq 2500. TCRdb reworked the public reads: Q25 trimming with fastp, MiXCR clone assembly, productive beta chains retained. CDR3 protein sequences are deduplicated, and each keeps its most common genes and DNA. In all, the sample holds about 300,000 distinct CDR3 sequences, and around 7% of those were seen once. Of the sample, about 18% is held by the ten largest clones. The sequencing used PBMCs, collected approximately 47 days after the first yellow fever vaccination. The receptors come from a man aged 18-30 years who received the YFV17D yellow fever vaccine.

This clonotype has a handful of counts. CDR3 sequence (DNA): TGTGCCAGCAGTGAAACAGGGGGTAGCAATCAGCCCCAGCATTTT. It yields the protein CASSETGGSNQPQHF. This chain links TRBV6-1 with TRBJ1-5; TRBD1 aligns across 8 bases. CDR3 length equals 15 residues. With V trimmed by 2 bases and J by 0 bases, 0 bases remained unmatched. The germline V gene has CDR1 MNHNS and CDR2 SASEGT.

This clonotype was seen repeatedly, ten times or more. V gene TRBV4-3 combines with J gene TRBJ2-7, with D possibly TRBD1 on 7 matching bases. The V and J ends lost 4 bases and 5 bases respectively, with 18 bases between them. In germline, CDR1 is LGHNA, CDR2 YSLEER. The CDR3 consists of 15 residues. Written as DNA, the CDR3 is TGCGCCAGCAGCCCATGGGGGGACAGACCCCACGAGCAGTACTTC. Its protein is CASSPWGDRPHEQYF.

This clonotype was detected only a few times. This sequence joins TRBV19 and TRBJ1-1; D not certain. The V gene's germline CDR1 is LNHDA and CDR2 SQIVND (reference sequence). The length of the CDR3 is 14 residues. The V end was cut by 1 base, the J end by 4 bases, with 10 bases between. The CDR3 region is CASSIAVGTTEAFF. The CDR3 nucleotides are TGTGCCAGTAGTATAGCAGTCGGTACCACTGAAGCTTTCTTT.

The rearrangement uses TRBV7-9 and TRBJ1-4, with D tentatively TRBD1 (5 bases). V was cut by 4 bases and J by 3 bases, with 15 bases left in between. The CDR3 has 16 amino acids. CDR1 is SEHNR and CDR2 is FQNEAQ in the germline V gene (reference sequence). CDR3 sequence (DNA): TGTGCCAGCAGCTCAGGGTCCCGCGGGGCTAATGAAAAACTGTTTTTT. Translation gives CASSSGSRGANEKLFF.

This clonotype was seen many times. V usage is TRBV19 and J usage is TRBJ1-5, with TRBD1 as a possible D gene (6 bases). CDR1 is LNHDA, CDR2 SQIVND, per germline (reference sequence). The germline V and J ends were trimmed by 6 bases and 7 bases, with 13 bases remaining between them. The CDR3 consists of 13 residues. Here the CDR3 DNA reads TGTGCCAGTAGAACAGGGTACGGACAGCCCCAGCATTTT. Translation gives CASRTGYGQPQHF.

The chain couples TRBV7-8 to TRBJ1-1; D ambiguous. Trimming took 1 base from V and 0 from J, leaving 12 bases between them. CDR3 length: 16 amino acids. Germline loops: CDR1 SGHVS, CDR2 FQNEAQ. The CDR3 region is CASSLGGEGMNTEAFF. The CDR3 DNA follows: TGTGCCAGCAGCTTAGGGGGAGAAGGGATGAACACTGAAGCTTTCTTT.

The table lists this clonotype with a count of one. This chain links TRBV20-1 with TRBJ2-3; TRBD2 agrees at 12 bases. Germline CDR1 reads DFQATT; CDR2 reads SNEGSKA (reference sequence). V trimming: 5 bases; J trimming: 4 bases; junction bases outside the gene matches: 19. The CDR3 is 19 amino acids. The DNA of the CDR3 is TGCAGTGCTCACACTGGTCTAGCGGGGGGGCCATATTCAGCAGATACGCAGTATTTT. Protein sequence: CSAHTGLAGGPYSADTQYF.

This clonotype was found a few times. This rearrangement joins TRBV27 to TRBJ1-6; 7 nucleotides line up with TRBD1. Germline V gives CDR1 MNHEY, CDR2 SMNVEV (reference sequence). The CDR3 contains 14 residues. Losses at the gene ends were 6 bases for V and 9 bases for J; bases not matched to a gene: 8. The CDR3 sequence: CASRRDSPPSPLHF. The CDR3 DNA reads TGTGCCAGCAGAAGGGACAGTCCTCCTTCACCCCTCCACTTT.

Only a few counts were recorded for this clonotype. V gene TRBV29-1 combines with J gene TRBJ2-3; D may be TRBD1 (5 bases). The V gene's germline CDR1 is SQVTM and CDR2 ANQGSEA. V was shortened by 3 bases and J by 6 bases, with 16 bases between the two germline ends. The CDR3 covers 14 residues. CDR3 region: CSVDGAGLGDTQYF. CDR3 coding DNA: TGCAGCGTTGATGGAGCAGGGCTTGGTGATACGCAGTATTTT.

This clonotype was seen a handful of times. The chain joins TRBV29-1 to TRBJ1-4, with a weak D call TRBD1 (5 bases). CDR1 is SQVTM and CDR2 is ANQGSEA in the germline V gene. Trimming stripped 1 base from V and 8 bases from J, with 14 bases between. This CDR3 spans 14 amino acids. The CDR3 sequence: CSVEVNLGGEKLFF. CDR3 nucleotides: TGCAGCGTTGAAGTGAACCTGGGGGGGGAAAAACTGTTTTTT. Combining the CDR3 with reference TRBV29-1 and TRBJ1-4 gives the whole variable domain SAVISQKPSRDICQRGTSLTIQCQVDSQVTMMFWYRQQPGQSLTLIATANQGSEATYESGFVIDKFPISRPNLTFSTLTVSNMSPEDSSIYLCSVEVNLGGEKLFFGSGTQLSVL.

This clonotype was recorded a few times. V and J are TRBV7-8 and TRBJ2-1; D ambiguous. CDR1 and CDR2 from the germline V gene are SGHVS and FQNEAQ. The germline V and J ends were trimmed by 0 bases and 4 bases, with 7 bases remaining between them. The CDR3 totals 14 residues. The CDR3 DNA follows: TGTGCCAGCAGCTTAGCTTTAGGGTACAATGAGCAGTTCTTC. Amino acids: CASSLALGYNEQFF.

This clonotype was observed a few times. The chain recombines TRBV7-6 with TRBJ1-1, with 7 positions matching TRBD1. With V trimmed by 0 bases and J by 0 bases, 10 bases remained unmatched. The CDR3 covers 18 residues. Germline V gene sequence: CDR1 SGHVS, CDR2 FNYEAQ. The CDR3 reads CASSLARLTGAMNTEAFF. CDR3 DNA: TGTGCCAGCAGCTTAGCGCGTTTAACAGGGGCAATGAACACTGAAGCTTTCTTT.

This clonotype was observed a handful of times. The DNA for the CDR3 is TGTGCCAGCAGTTACTCCTTCCGGCGGGGGCTAGCCAAAAACATTCAGTACTTC. Translating it yields CASSYSFRRGLAKNIQYF. The genes are TRBV6-5 and TRBJ2-4; TRBD2 might be the D (7 bases). CDR1 is MNHEY, CDR2 SVGAGI, per germline. The CDR3 totals 18 residues. V lost 0 bases to trimming and J lost 0 bases, with 15 bases between them.

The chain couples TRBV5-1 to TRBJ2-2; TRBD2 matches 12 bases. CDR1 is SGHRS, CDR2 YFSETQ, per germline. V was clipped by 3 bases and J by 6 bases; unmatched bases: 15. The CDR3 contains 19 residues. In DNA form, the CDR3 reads TGCGCCAGCAGCTCGGAACTAGCGGGGGGACTTGGATCCGCCGGGGAGCTGTTTTTT. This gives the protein CASSSELAGGLGSAGELFF.

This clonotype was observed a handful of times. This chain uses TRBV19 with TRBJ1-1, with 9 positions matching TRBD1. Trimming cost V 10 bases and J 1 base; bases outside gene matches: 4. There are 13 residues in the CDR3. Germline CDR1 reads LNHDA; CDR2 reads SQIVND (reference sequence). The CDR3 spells CATSTGGNTEAFF. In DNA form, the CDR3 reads TGTGCCACCTCGACAGGGGGGAACACTGAAGCTTTCTTT.

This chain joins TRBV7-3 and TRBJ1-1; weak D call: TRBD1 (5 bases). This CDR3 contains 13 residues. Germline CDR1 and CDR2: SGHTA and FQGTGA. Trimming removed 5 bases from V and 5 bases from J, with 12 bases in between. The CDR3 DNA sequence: TGTGCCAGCAGCGTCTTGGGGGAGACTGAAGCTTTCTTT. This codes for CASSVLGETEAFF.

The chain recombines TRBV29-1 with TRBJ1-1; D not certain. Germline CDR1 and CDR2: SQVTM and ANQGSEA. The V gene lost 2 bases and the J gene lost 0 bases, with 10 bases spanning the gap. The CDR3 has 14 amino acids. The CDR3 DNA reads TGCAGCGTTGAAAGGGCGGGTATGAACACTGAAGCTTTCTTT. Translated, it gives CSVERAGMNTEAFF.

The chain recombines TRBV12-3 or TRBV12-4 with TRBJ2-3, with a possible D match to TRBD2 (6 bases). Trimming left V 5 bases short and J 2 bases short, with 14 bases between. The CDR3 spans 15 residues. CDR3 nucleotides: TGTGCCAGCAGTAACTTGGGCGGGGTCACAGATACGCAGTATTTT. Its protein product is CASSNLGGVTDTQYF.

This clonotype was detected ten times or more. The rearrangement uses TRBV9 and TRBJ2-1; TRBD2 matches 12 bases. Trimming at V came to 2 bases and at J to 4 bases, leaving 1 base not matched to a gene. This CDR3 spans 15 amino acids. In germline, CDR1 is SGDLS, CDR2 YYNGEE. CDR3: CASSVGTSGYNEQFF. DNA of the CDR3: TGTGCCAGCAGCGTGGGGACTAGCGGGTACAATGAGCAGTTCTTC.

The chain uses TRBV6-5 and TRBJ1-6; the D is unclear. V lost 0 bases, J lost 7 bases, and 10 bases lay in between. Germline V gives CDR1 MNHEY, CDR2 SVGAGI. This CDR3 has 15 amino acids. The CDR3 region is CASSYSILGNSPLHF. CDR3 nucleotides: TGTGCCAGCAGTTACTCGATACTCGGAAATTCACCCCTCCACTTT.

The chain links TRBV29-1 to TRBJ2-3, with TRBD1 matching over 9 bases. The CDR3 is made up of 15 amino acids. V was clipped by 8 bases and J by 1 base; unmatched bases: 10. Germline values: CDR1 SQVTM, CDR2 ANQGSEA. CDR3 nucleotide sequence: TGCAGCCCCACTCGACAGGGGGGTCGCACAGATACGCAGTATTTT. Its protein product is CSPTRQGGRTDTQYF.